Below are 10 T cell receptor beta chains sequenced from a single sample in a study of cytomegalovirus exposure and HLA in healthy donors. This PCR relied on a set of 60 Vbeta primers and 13 Jbeta primers. Here immunoSEQ multiplex PCR was the method, and the copy in TCRdb shows in-frame clones only, minus some. The sample has around 150,000 clones. The sequenced sample consisted of PBMCs. These receptors were obtained from a man in his forties in good health and CMV-seronegative.

The genes are TRBV6-1 and TRBJ2-5; 7 positions match TRBD2. Per the germline V gene, CDR1 is MNHNS and CDR2 is SASEGT. Trimming at V came to 5 bases and at J to 5 bases, leaving 8 bases not matched to a gene. CDR3 size: 14 residues. DNA of the CDR3: TGTGCCAGCAGTCGTCCGGGGGGTCCGGAGACCCAGTACTTC. This codes for CASSRPGGPETQYF.

The chain couples TRBV18 to TRBJ1-1; TRBD1 agrees at 10 bases. Trimming at V came to 3 bases and at J to 2 bases, leaving 3 bases not matched to a gene. The CDR3 extends over 15 amino acids. The germline V gene encodes CDR1 KGHSH and CDR2 LQKENI. The CDR3 sequence: CASSPLTGGNTEAFF. For the CDR3, the DNA is TGTGCCAGCTCACCTCTGACAGGGGGCAACACTGAAGCTTTCTTT. Full variable domain (rest looked up from reference TRBV18 and TRBJ1-1): NAGVMQNPRHLVRRRGQEARLRCSPMKGHSHVYWYRQLPEEGLKFMVYLQKENIIDESGMPKERFSAEFPKEGPSILRIQQVVRGDSAAYFCASSPLTGGNTEAFFGQGTRLTVV.

The CDR3 region is CASSQPGLDTDTQYF. The CDR3 DNA reads as TGTGCCAGCTCGCAGCCGGGACTAGACACAGATACGCAGTATTTT. V usage is TRBV18 and J usage is TRBJ2-3; TRBD2 matches at 8 bases. The germline gives CDR1 KGHSH, CDR2 LQKENI. Losses at the gene ends were 6 bases for V and 2 bases for J; bases not matched to a gene: 7. The CDR3 runs to 15 residues.

This chain links TRBV29-1 with TRBJ1-1; 8 bases line up with TRBD1. Trimming took 7 bases from V and 4 from J; bases not matched to a gene: 5. CDR1 and CDR2 from the germline V gene are SQVTM and ANQGSEA. CDR3 length: 12 residues. The CDR3 loop reads CSASTGATEAFF. In nucleotides, the CDR3 is TGCAGCGCCTCGACAGGGGCCACTGAAGCTTTCTTT.

The J gene is TRBJ2-7, the V gene TRBV5-1; the match to TRBD2 covers 10 bases. The CDR3 sequence is 18 residues long. Germline V gene sequence: CDR1 SGHRS, CDR2 YFSETQ. The ends lost 0 bases at V and 3 bases at J; junction bases unmatched: 12. The CDR3 here is CASSLVASGGGMVYEQYF. The CDR3 DNA reads TGCGCCAGCAGCTTGGTAGCTAGCGGGGGAGGTATGGTCTACGAGCAGTACTTC.

The chain carries TRBV11-2 and TRBJ2-3, with 8 bases aligning to TRBD2. The CDR3 totals 14 residues. CDR1 and CDR2 from the germline V gene are SGHAT and FQNNGV. The junction had 4 bases not matched to a gene; V was cut back by 4 bases and J by 4 bases. Here the CDR3 DNA reads TGTGCCAGCAGCTCTGGACTAGCCGCAGATACGCAGTATTTT. This encodes CASSSGLAADTQYF.

V usage is TRBV13 and J usage is TRBJ2-7; a weak D match, TRBD2 (7 bases). The CDR3 extends over 14 amino acids. Trimming shortened V by 4 bases and J by 3 bases, and 13 bases separated the two germline ends. The germline gives CDR1 PRHDT, CDR2 FYEKMQ (reference sequence). The CDR3 nucleotides are TGTGCCAGCAGCTCTTGGGGAGGGGGCTACGAGCAGTACTTC. This translates into CASSSWGGGYEQYF.

The chain is built from TRBV4-3 and TRBJ1-6; D is unclear. The CDR3 length is 13 residues. Germline V gene data show CDR1 as LGHNA and CDR2 as YSLEER. V shed 0 bases and J shed 9 bases, with 6 bases lying between them. CDR3: CASSQDLASPLHF. The CDR3 DNA reads as TGCGCCAGCAGCCAAGATTTAGCTTCACCCCTCCACTTT.

The V and J genes are TRBV9 and TRBJ2-7, with 9 nucleotides matching TRBD1. V was pared by 0 bases and J by 5 bases, with 9 bases of the junction left unmatched. The CDR3 runs to 16 residues. CDR1 and CDR2 (germline): SGDLS, YYNGEE. CDR3 nucleotides: TGTGCCAGCAGCGTAGCCCCCGGGACAGGGCCCGACGAGCAGTACTTC. It translates to CASSVAPGTGPDEQYF.

The chain is built from TRBV4-1 and TRBJ1-2; 9 positions match TRBD1. The CDR3 contains 17 residues. J lost 0 bases, V lost 4 bases, and 9 bases had no gene match. Germline assignment: CDR1 MGHRA and CDR2 YSYEKL. CDR3 DNA: TGCGCCAGCAGCCTACCGACCGGGACAGGGACTAACTATGGCTACACCTTC. Translated: CASSLPTGTGTNYGYTF.